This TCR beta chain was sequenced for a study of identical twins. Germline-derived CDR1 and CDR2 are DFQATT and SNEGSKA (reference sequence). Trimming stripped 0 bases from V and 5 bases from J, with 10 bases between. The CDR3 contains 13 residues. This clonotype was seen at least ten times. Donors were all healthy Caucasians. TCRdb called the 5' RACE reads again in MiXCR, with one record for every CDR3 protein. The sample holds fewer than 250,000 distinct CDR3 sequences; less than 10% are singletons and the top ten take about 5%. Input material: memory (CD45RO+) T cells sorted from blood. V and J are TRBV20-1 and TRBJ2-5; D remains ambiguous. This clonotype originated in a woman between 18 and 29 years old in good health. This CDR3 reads CSARDWGWETQYF. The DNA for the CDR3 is TGCAGTGCTAGAGATTGGGGTTGGGAGACCCAGTACTTC.